The 10 T cell receptor beta chains below all came from one sample that was sequenced in a study of blood T cell repertoires in COVID-19. Here immunoSEQ multiplex PCR was the method, and the copy in TCRdb shows in-frame clones only, minus some. The sample consists of approximately 290,000 clones, around 88% of them appearing once. Specimen: peripheral blood. These receptors all stem from a young man with acute or convalescent COVID-19.

The genes are TRBV29-1 and TRBJ2-5, with 8 bases that match TRBD2. The CDR3 is made up of 16 amino acids. The V and J ends lost 6 bases and 3 bases, in that order; junction bases with no gene match: 15. Germline-derived CDR1 and CDR2 are SQVTM and ANQGSEA. For the CDR3, the DNA is TGCAGCGTCAAGTTCAGTTCCGGGGGGGGTGAAGAGACCCAGTACTTC. Translated: CSVKFSSGGGEETQYF. Supplemented by reference TRBV29-1 and TRBJ2-5, the full variable domain reads SAVISQKPSRDICQRGTSLTIQCQVDSQVTMMFWYRQQPGQSLTLIATANQGSEATYESGFVIDKFPISRPNLTFSTLTVSNMSPEDSSIYLCSVKFSSGGGEETQYFGPGTRLLVL.

The chain links TRBV30 to TRBJ2-3, with TRBD2 matching 9 bases. CDR3 length: 16 residues. Germline-derived CDR1 and CDR2 are GTSNPN and SVGIG (reference sequence). The V and J ends lost 0 bases and 2 bases, in that order; junction bases with no gene match: 6. CDR3 DNA sequence: TGTGCCTGGAGTGTACCCAGCGGGGGGTACACAGATACGCAGTATTTT. Translated: CAWSVPSGGYTDTQYF.

This clone was observed a few times. The chain joins TRBV5-1 to TRBJ1-4; 7 nucleotides line up with TRBD1. Looked up from germline, CDR1 is SGHRS and CDR2 is YFSETQ. CDR3 size: 16 residues. The trim removed 1 base at V and 8 bases at J, leaving 11 bases unmatched. The CDR3 spells CASSLTPRGLGEKLFF. For the CDR3, the DNA is TGCGCCAGCAGCTTGACCCCTAGGGGGCTGGGAGAAAAACTGTTTTTT. Full variable domain (rest looked up from reference TRBV5-1 and TRBJ1-4): KAGVTQTPRYLIKTRGQQVTLSCSPISGHRSVSWYQQTPGQGLQFLFEYFSETQRNKGNFPGRFSGRQFSNSRSEMNVSTLELGDSALYLCASSLTPRGLGEKLFFGSGTQLSVL.

The V gene is TRBV18, the J gene TRBJ1-4; 7 bases align to TRBD1. From germline, CDR1 is KGHSH and CDR2 LQKENI. Unmatched junction bases numbered 3, after V lost 1 base and J lost 7 bases. The CDR3 is 14 residues long. The CDR3 loop reads CASSPQGAAEKLFF. CDR3 DNA sequence: TGTGCCAGCTCACCACAGGGGGCGGCTGAAAAACTGTTTTTT.

This CDR3 is CASSDGQGDYQPQHF. Here the CDR3 DNA reads TGTGCCAGCAGCGACGGACAGGGGGACTATCAGCCCCAGCATTTT. V is TRBV5-8 and J is TRBJ1-5, with TRBD1 identical over 10 bases. Per germline, CDR1 SGHTS and CDR2 YDEGEE. The CDR3 is 15 residues long. V dropped 4 bases and J dropped 5; count of bases not matched to a gene: 6.

The chain has TRBV5-4 and TRBJ1-1; D is perhaps TRBD1 (5 bases). The germline gives CDR1 SGHNT, CDR2 YYREEE (reference sequence). The V and J ends lost 4 bases and 2 bases respectively, with 12 bases between them. This CDR3 contains 14 residues. CDR3 sequence (DNA): TGTGCCAGCAGCCAAGGGGTCTTAAACACTGAAGCTTTCTTT. Translation gives CASSQGVLNTEAFF. Full variable domain (missing parts from reference TRBV5-4 and TRBJ1-1): ETGVTQSPTHLIKTRGQQVTLRCSSQSGHNTVSWYQQALGQGPQFIFQYYREEENGRGNFPPRFSGLQFPNYSSELNVNALELDDSALYLCASSQGVLNTEAFFGQGTRLTVV.

This chain joins TRBV19 and TRBJ1-2; TRBD1 aligns across 7 bases. In germline, CDR1 is LNHDA, CDR2 SQIVND (reference sequence). The CDR3 covers 13 residues. J lost 8 bases, V lost 5 bases, and 8 bases had no gene match. This chain's CDR3 is CASSPTGLRGYTF. The CDR3 nucleotides are TGTGCCAGTAGTCCGACAGGGTTGAGGGGCTACACCTTC. The full variable domain, with the rest looked up from reference TRBV19 and TRBJ1-2, is DGGITQSPKYLFRKEGQNVTLSCEQNLNHDAMYWYRQDPGQGLRLIYYSQIVNDFQKGDIAEGYSVSREKKESFPLTVTSAQKNPTAFYLCASSPTGLRGYTFGSGTRLTVV.

V is TRBV30 and J is TRBJ2-7; 7 bases fit TRBD2. The V gene's germline CDR1 is GTSNPN and CDR2 SVGIG (reference sequence). CDR3 length: 13 amino acids. V shed 2 bases and J 5 bases; nucleotides not matched to a gene: 6. The DNA for the CDR3 is TGTGCCTGGAGTAGAGGCCTAGCGGACGAGCAGTACTTC. Amino acids: CAWSRGLADEQYF.

The CDR3 protein is CASSLSFRGGQREFSTDTQYF. The CDR3 DNA follows: TGTGCCAGCAGTTTATCGTTTAGGGGAGGGCAGCGGGAGTTTAGCACAGATACGCAGTATTTT. The chain couples TRBV28 to TRBJ2-3; 8 nucleotides align to TRBD2. The CDR3 is 21 amino acids. The trim removed 1 base at V and 0 bases at J, leaving 18 bases unmatched. Germline V CDR1 and CDR2: MDHEN, SYDVKM.

This chain links TRBV11-2 with TRBJ1-2; 9 bases map to TRBD1. Germline trimming cut 1 base from V and 4 bases from J; bases unmatched to any gene: 4. Germline CDR1 reads SGHAT; CDR2 reads FQNNGV. CDR3 length: 15 residues. DNA of the CDR3: TGTGCCAGCAGCTTAGGCGGGACAGGGCTCTATGGCTACACCTTC. Translating gives CASSLGGTGLYGYTF.